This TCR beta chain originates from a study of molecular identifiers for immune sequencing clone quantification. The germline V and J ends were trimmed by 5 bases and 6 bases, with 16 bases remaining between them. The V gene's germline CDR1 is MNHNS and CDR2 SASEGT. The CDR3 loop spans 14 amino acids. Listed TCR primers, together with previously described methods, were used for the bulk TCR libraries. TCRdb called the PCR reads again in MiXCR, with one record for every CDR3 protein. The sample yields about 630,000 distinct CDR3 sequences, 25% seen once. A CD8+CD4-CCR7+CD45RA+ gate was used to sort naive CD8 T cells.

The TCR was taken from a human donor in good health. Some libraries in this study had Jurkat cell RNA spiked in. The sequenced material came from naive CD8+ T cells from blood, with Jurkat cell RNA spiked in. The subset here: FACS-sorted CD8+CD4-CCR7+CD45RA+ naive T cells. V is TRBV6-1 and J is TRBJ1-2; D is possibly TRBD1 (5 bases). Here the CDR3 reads CASSTPGGANGYTF. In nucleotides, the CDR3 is TGTGCCAGCAGTACCCCAGGAGGGGCTAATGGCTACACCTTC.